One and the same sample provided the 5 T cell receptor beta chains below, sequenced in a study of OX40 agonist ivuxolimab in advanced cancers. TCRdb's table, derived via immunoSEQ multiplex PCR, lists solely in-frame clones and lacks some. The data contain roughly 40,000 clones, 89% of them singletons. Sequencing used CD4+ or CD8+ T cells sorted from blood, obtained in a trial of the OX40 agonist ivuxolimab. The source is an adult with an advanced solid tumor such as melanoma, head and neck, liver or kidney cancer.

As for this clone: Other DNA sequences in the sample encode the same CDR3. V is TRBV27 and J is TRBJ2-7, with D hard to call. The germline gives CDR1 MNHEY, CDR2 SMNVEV (reference sequence). CDR3 length: 11 amino acids. V was shortened by 5 bases and J by 3 bases, with 5 bases between the two germline ends. CDR3 in DNA: TGTGCCAGCAGTCCCGGCTACGAGCAGTACTTC. Protein product: CASSPGYEQYF.

This CDR3 is CASSPRPGWGSDTQYF. In DNA form, the CDR3 reads TGTGCCAGCAGCCCACGTCCCGGGTGGGGGTCAGATACGCAGTATTTT. V is TRBV11-2 and J is TRBJ2-3; tentatively, D is TRBD1 or TRBD2 (5 bases each). This CDR3 is 16 amino acids long. Germline lookup yields CDR1 SGHAT and CDR2 FQNNGV. Trimming left V 5 bases short and J 4 bases short, with 19 bases between.

This chain uses TRBV18 with TRBJ2-1, with a tentative D call TRBD2 (6 bases). The CDR3 is 15 amino acids. Trimming removed 1 base from V and 7 bases from J, with 14 bases in between. Germline V gives CDR1 KGHSH, CDR2 LQKENI. This CDR3 reads CASSPRGEAKNEQFF. CDR3 sequence (DNA): TGTGCCAGCTCACCACGAGGGGAGGCTAAAAATGAGCAGTTCTTC. Drawing the rest from reference TRBV18 and TRBJ2-1, the complete variable domain is NAGVMQNPRHLVRRRGQEARLRCSPMKGHSHVYWYRQLPEEGLKFMVYLQKENIIDESGMPKERFSAEFPKEGPSILRIQQVVRGDSAAYFCASSPRGEAKNEQFFGPGTRLTVL.

The chain has TRBV25-1 and TRBJ1-2, with a tentative D call TRBD1 (6 bases). The germline V gene encodes CDR1 MGHDK and CDR2 SYGVNS. This CDR3 has 12 amino acids. The germline V and J ends were trimmed by 3 bases and 6 bases, with 8 bases remaining between them. The DNA for the CDR3 is TGTGCCAGCAGTGAGGGGGGGCATGGCTACACCTTC. It is translated as CASSEGGHGYTF.

The chain carries TRBV29-1 and TRBJ2-2; D call uncertain. Germline V gene sequence: CDR1 SQVTM, CDR2 ANQGSEA. The CDR3 length is 12 residues. Trimming shortened V by 5 bases and J by 2 bases, and 6 bases separated the two germline ends. The CDR3 loop is CSVWDNTGELFF. CDR3 nucleotide sequence: TGCAGCGTTTGGGATAACACCGGGGAGCTGTTTTTT.